A single sample gave rise to the 2 T cell receptor beta chains below, sequenced in a study of neurological immune-mediated disorders. TCRdb fed the 5' RACE reads into MiXCR, producing one record per CDR3 protein. The profile covers tens of thousands of distinct CDR3 sequences, with about 2.5% appearing a single time and 0.9% to 1.4% taken by the ten largest. The sequenced sample consisted of PBMCs. These receptors originate from a woman in her twenties or thirties with multiple sclerosis.

This clonotype was seen ten or more times. V and J are TRBV27 and TRBJ1-5, with D uncertain. CDR1 is MNHEY, CDR2 SMNVEV, per germline (reference sequence). Trimming left V 2 bases short and J 6 bases short, with 5 bases between. The CDR3 has 12 residues. The CDR3 sequence: CASSLRLQPQHF. The CDR3 coding sequence is TGTGCCAGCAGTTTACGACTTCAGCCCCAGCATTTT.

This clonotype was recorded many times. V is TRBV20-1 and J is TRBJ1-2; 7 bases match TRBD1. Losses at the gene ends were 4 bases for V and 3 bases for J; bases not matched to a gene: 17. The CDR3 covers 17 residues. Germline loops: CDR1 DFQATT, CDR2 SNEGSKA (reference sequence). CDR3 nucleotides: TGCAGTGCTACCCTGCCTATACCGGGACAGTTAGACTATGGCTACACCTTC. Translated: CSATLPIPGQLDYGYTF.